The 3 T cell receptor beta chains below were found in one sample sequenced in a study of patients and donors after allogeneic stem cell transplantation. Each CDR3 protein gets one entry after TCRdb re-called the RT-PCR reads with MiXCR. Of about a million distinct CDR3 sequences listed, more than 15% were seen once; the top ten hold around 6%. Source material: blood, either unsorted or a sorted T cell fraction (not recorded which). The receptors shown here come from a human donor who was either an allogeneic HSCT recipient or a stem cell or donor lymphocyte infusion donor (not recorded which). It is not recorded whose cells these are; they may come from a transplant donor.

In this sample, this clonotype turned up many times. This chain uses TRBV12-3 or TRBV12-4 with TRBJ1-3, with unresolved D. CDR3 length: 12 residues. The V end was cut by 5 bases, the J end by 9 bases, with 11 bases between. The CDR3 loop reads CASSQHLSTIYF. The CDR3 nucleotides are TGTGCCAGCAGTCAGCATTTAAGCACCATATATTTT.

This sequence joins TRBV3-1 and TRBJ2-1; perhaps D is TRBD1 or TRBD2 (5 bases each). Germline V gives CDR1 LGHDT, CDR2 YNNKEL (reference sequence). This CDR3 is 16 amino acids long. Trimming shortened V by 0 bases and J by 1 base, and 10 bases separated the two germline ends. CDR3 bases: TGTGCCAGCAGCCAAGAAATTTGGGGGTCCTACAATGAGCAGTTCTTC. Encoded protein: CASSQEIWGSYNEQFF.

J is TRBJ1-2 and V is TRBV7-9; 9 nucleotides agree with TRBD1. V was clipped by 5 bases and J by 7 bases; unmatched bases: 5. The CDR3 has 13 residues. Per germline, CDR1 SEHNR and CDR2 FQNEAQ (reference sequence). For the CDR3, the DNA is TGTGCCAGCAGCCAACAGGGGGCGAGTGGCTACACCTTC. Protein product: CASSQQGASGYTF.